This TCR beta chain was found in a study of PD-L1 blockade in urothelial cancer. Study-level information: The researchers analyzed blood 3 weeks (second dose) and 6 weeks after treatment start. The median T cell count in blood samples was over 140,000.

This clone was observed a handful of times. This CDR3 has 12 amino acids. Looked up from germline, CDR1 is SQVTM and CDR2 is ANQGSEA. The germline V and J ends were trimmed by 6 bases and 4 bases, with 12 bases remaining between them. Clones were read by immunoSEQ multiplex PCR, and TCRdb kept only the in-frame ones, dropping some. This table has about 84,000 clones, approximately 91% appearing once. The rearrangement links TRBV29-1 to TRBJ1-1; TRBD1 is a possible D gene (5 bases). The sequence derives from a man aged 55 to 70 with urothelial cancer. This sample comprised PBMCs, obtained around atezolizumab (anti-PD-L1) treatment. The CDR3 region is CSVRSGGTEAFF. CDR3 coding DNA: TGCAGCGTACGGTCGGGGGGCACTGAAGCTTTCTTT. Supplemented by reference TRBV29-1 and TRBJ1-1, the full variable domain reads SAVISQKPSRDICQRGTSLTIQCQVDSQVTMMFWYRQQPGQSLTLIATANQGSEATYESGFVIDKFPISRPNLTFSTLTVSNMSPEDSSIYLCSVRSGGTEAFFGQGTRLTVV.